A selection of T cell receptor beta chains follows, all from one sample in a study of T-cell reconstitution after alpha-beta-depleted transplantation in children. MiXCR was run by TCRdb on the PCR reads, yielding one entry per CDR3 protein. The table shows about 210,000 distinct CDR3 sequences, with about 15% occurring only once. This specimen consisted of PBMCs, mostly from graft donor cells, obtained 360 days after TCRalphabeta/CD19-depleted stem cell transplant. The source of these receptors is a male patient between 2 and 10 years old who had a stem cell transplant for acute lymphoblastic leukemia, so the T cells may come from the graft donor. Both conserved end residues are part of each CDR3. The D gene is left open where the match is weak. Clone size appears in some rows only: once, few, many, or a class for an expanded clone.

clone size	V gene	J gene	D gene	CDR3 DNA	CDR3 protein
-	TRBV5-1	TRBJ2-2	TRBD2	TGCGCCAGCAGCTTGGTGACTAGCGGGAACACCTGGGAGCTGTTTTTT	CASSLVTSGNTWELFF
many	TRBV29-1	TRBJ1-1	-	TGCAGCGTTGTAGGAGGGGCTGAAGCTTTCTTT	CSVVGGAEAFF
-	TRBV6-5	TRBJ1-1	-	TGTGCCAGCAGTTTGGGGGGAAACACTGAAGTTTTCTTT	CASSLGGNTEVFF
many	TRBV10-3	TRBJ2-7	-	TGTGCCTCAAAAGGGCAACAGGGAGAGGTCGAGCAGTACTTC	CASKGQQGEVEQYF
-	TRBV7-9	TRBJ1-4	TRBD1	TGTGCCAGCAGAGCCGGGAGGCGACAGGGGAATGAAAAACTGTTTTTT	CASRAGRRQGNEKLFF
few	TRBV28	TRBJ2-2	-	TGTGCCAGCAGCCGAGACAGGAGTAATCGGGCCGGGGAGCTGTTTTTT	CASSRDRSNRAGELFF
once	TRBV7-2	TRBJ2-5	TRBD2	TGTGCCAGCAGCAATCGACTAGCGGGGCTACAAGAGACCCAGTACTTC	CASSNRLAGLQETQYF
many	TRBV21-1	TRBJ2-2	-	TGTGCCAGCAGCTCGGGTAGAGGGACGCCCGGGGAGCTGTTTTTT	CASSSGRGTPGELFF
-	TRBV27	TRBJ2-7	TRBD1	TGTGCCAGCAGTTTAAAGTATAGGGGGCCCTACGAGCAGTACTTC	CASSLKYRGPYEQYF
-	TRBV20-1	TRBJ1-5	-	TGCAGTGCTAGAGATACAGGGAGATATAGCAATCAGCCCCAGCATTTT	CSARDTGRYSNQPQHF
few	TRBV7-2	TRBJ2-1	TRBD2	TGTGCCAGCAGCTTAGTGAGACTAGCGGGGGACAATGAGCAGTTCTTC	CASSLVRLAGDNEQFF
few	TRBV20-1	TRBJ1-6	-	TGCAGTGCTAGAGGTATATCGGCGGGTTCACCCCTCCACTTT	CSARGISAGSPLHF
few	TRBV12-3/TRBV12-4	TRBJ2-3	-	TGTGCCAGCAGTTTGGGGACTCCTCCCGCAGATACGCAGTATTTT	CASSLGTPPADTQYF
-	TRBV5-1	TRBJ2-3	-	TGCGCCAGCAGCTTAACTAGCGATACGCAGTATTTT	CASSLTSDTQYF
few	TRBV20-1	TRBJ2-7	TRBD2	TGCAGTGCCATCGCTAGCGGGGGAGGTCGGGAGCAGTACTTC	CSAIASGGGREQYF
-	TRBV9	TRBJ2-5	-	TGTGCCAGCAGCGTGCGGGCCAGGACGGAGACCCAGTACTTC	CASSVRARTETQYF
-	TRBV9	TRBJ2-2	-	TGTGCCAGCAGCGTAGCGGCGGGGGCGGTCACCGGGGAGCTGTTTTTT	CASSVAAGAVTGELFF
-	TRBV5-1	TRBJ2-4	-	TGCGCCAGCAGCTTGGCCTGGGGCGGACAAAACATTCAGTACTTC	CASSLAWGGQNIQYF
-	TRBV5-5	TRBJ1-1	TRBD1	TGTGCCAGCAGCGCGCCAGGGGGCGGGGACACTGAAGCTTTCTTT	CASSAPGGGDTEAFF
few	TRBV4-2	TRBJ1-4	TRBD1	TGTGCCAGCAGCCAAGTTGGGGACAGGAGTTTTCGGAATGAAAAACTGTTTTTT	CASSQVGDRSFRNEKLFF
few	TRBV24-1	TRBJ2-3	TRBD2	TGTGCCACCAGTGATTCCTGGCGGGAGGCGGGCACAGATACGCAGTATTTT	CATSDSWREAGTDTQYF
few	TRBV29-1	TRBJ2-5	-	TGCAGCGTTGGCCTACCATGGCAAGAGACCCAGTACTTC	CSVGLPWQETQYF
few	TRBV7-9	TRBJ2-4	TRBD1	TGTGCCAGCAGCTTAGGGACAGGGAAAGCCAAAAACATTCAGTACTTC	CASSLGTGKAKNIQYF
-	TRBV6-5	TRBJ2-7	TRBD2	TGTGCCAGCAGTTACTCTCTAGCGGGGTCCTACGAGCAGTACTTC	CASSYSLAGSYEQYF
few	TRBV20-1	TRBJ1-1	-	TGCAGTGCTAGAGACCCAACTGCGAACACTGAAGCTTTCTTT	CSARDPTANTEAFF
-	TRBV5-6	TRBJ2-1	-	TGTGCCAGCAGCTCATACACGGATGAGCAGTTCTTC	CASSSYTDEQFF
-	TRBV15	TRBJ1-2	TRBD1	TGTGCCACCAGCCCCCGGCAGGGGGCGCTTGGATATGGCTACACCTTC	CATSPRQGALGYGYTF
-	TRBV6-1	TRBJ2-3	TRBD2	TGTGCCAGCAGTGGACTAGCCAGGGATACGCAGTATTTT	CASSGLARDTQYF
-	TRBV2	TRBJ2-7	TRBD2	TGTGCCAGCTTGTGGGGGGGGGTCTACGAGCAGTACTTC	CASLWGGVYEQYF
-	TRBV24-1	TRBJ2-5	-	TGTGCCAGCAGTGATTCTAGGGCCGGTGGACACTACGAGACCCAGTACTTC	CASSDSRAGGHYETQYF
-	TRBV20-1	TRBJ2-7	-	TGCAGTGCTTCGGAAAGGACTACCCTCTACGAGCAGTACTTC	CSASERTTLYEQYF
-	TRBV19	TRBJ2-1	-	TGTGCCAGTAGTTCCCGTCCTCGGGGGCGCTCCTACAATGAGCAGTTCTTC	CASSSRPRGRSYNEQFF
-	TRBV24-1	TRBJ2-2	-	TGTGCCACCAGTGATTTGGGCCCGAACACCGGGGAGCTGTTTTTT	CATSDLGPNTGELFF
-	TRBV10-2	TRBJ2-7	-	TGCGCCAGCAGTGGGGACATGGCCTACGAGCAGTACTTC	CASSGDMAYEQYF
-	TRBV4-3	TRBJ2-5	-	TGCGCCAGCAGCCAAGATGGTGGGGGATTATCAGAGACCCAGTACTTC	CASSQDGGGLSETQYF
few	TRBV15	TRBJ2-1	-	TGTGCCACCAGCAGGGGTTGGGGGGCAAATGAGCAGTTCTTC	CATSRGWGANEQFF
-	TRBV6-5	TRBJ1-1	-	TGTGCCAGCAGTTACTCGAGGGGATGGGGCACTGAAGCTTTCTTT	CASSYSRGWGTEAFF
few	TRBV12-3/TRBV12-4	TRBJ1-3	-	TGTGCCAGCAGTCTCCCTGGGTGGACTGGAAACACCATATATTTT	CASSLPGWTGNTIYF
many	TRBV12-3/TRBV12-4	TRBJ2-2	-	TGTGCCAGCAGTCCTGGTCTGTCAGCCACCGGGGAGCTGTTTTTT	CASSPGLSATGELFF
few	TRBV20-1	TRBJ1-4	-	TGCAGTGCTAGAACACAGGGAGATGAAAAACTGTTTTTT	CSARTQGDEKLFF
many	TRBV20-1	TRBJ2-7	TRBD2	TGCAGTGCTACTACTAGCGCTACCCCGCAGGACGAGCAGTACTTC	CSATTSATPQDEQYF
-	TRBV29-1	TRBJ2-1	TRBD2	TGCAGCGGTAAGCGGGAGGGCCGAAGTGAGCAGTTCTTC	CSGKREGRSEQFF
few	TRBV5-5	TRBJ2-5	-	TGTGCCAGCAGCTTGGATCAGCTAATCGTGGAGACCCAGTACTTC	CASSLDQLIVETQYF
-	TRBV4-3	TRBJ1-4	-	TGCGCCAGCAGCCTGGGGGCTGACATGTCTAATGAAAAACTGTTTTTT	CASSLGADMSNEKLFF
-	TRBV29-1	TRBJ1-2	-	TGCAGCGCTACGGGGACTGAAGCTAACTATGGCTACACCTTC	CSATGTEANYGYTF
many	TRBV15	TRBJ2-5	TRBD2	TGTGCCACCATCTCCGGACTAGCGGGGGAGTCTGTCCCAGAGACCCAGTACTTC	CATISGLAGESVPETQYF
few	TRBV13	TRBJ2-7	-	TGTGCCAGCAGAAGATGGGGAGTGGGGCCCAGCTCCTACGAGCAGTACTTC	CASRRWGVGPSSYEQYF
-	TRBV6-5	TRBJ2-1	TRBD1	TGTGCCAGCAGTTACTCGGGACAGAGATACAATGAGCAGTTCTTC	CASSYSGQRYNEQFF
-	TRBV7-2	TRBJ2-5	TRBD1	TGTGCCAGCAGCTCGGGACAGGGGAAAGAGACCCAGTACTTC	CASSSGQGKETQYF
-	TRBV2	TRBJ2-2	TRBD2	TGTGCCAGCAGTGAAGCAGGGGGATTAAGCGGGGGGACCGGGGAGCTGTTTTTT	CASSEAGGLSGGTGELFF
-	TRBV10-3	TRBJ2-2	-	TGTGCCATCAGTGAAACCTCCGGGGTCGTCACCGGGGAGCTGTTTTTT	CAISETSGVVTGELFF
few	TRBV3-1	TRBJ2-3	-	TGTGCCAGCAGCCCCGTATATCAGTTGGTCACGCAGTATTTT	CASSPVYQLVTQYF